This T cell receptor (beta chain) was recorded in a study of blood T cell repertoires in COVID-19. For the study at large: Sources were T cells, B-cell-depleted T cells, or PBMCs; the material itself was cDNA or gDNA.

This table comes from immunoSEQ multiplex PCR, and its TCRdb copy is limited to in-frame clones, with some not included. Of around 57,000 clones in the sample, roughly three quarters were seen once. The CDR3 loop spans 15 amino acids. Germline lookup yields CDR1 GTSNPN and CDR2 SVGIG (reference sequence). V shed 2 bases and J 5 bases; nucleotides not matched to a gene: 8. The source material was peripheral blood. The TCR comes from a woman between 65 and 79 years old with acute or convalescent COVID-19. This chain connects TRBV30 to TRBJ2-5; TRBD1 matches 10 bases. The CDR3 DNA sequence: TGTGCCTGGAGTCGAGGGACAGGGGCGTGGGAGACCCAGTACTTC. Encoded protein: CAWSRGTGAWETQYF.